This T cell receptor beta chain was found in a study of human T cells and chemical hapten exposure. Study context: Sensitization applied 2% DPC to roughly 2 cm by roughly 2 cm of upper inner arm skin. DPC at 0.01% went onto the upper back in patch tests, read at 6 days.

MiXCR was run by TCRdb on the RACE reads, yielding one entry per CDR3 protein. The data show about 40,000 distinct CDR3 sequences, approximately 3.5% seen once. CDR3 length: 12 amino acids. Germline V gene data show CDR1 as MNHNY and CDR2 as SVGAGI (reference sequence). With 7 bases removed from V and 6 bases from J, the gap between germline ends came to 10 bases. This clonotype came up a few times. Time point defined: patch test 2, 6 weeks after DPC sensitization. Specified treatment: therapeutic diphenylcyclopropenone sensitization with weekly scalp DPC. This specimen consisted of whole blood, obtained in connection with sensitization to the hapten diphenylcyclopropenone (DPC). This TCR was sampled from a man in his forties with alopecia areata. Some clones in this sample may be carry-over from other donors' samples. V is TRBV6-6 and J is TRBJ1-5; D remains unclear. The CDR3 protein is CASTEWGQPQHF. CDR3 bases: TGTGCCAGCACTGAATGGGGTCAGCCCCAGCATTTT.